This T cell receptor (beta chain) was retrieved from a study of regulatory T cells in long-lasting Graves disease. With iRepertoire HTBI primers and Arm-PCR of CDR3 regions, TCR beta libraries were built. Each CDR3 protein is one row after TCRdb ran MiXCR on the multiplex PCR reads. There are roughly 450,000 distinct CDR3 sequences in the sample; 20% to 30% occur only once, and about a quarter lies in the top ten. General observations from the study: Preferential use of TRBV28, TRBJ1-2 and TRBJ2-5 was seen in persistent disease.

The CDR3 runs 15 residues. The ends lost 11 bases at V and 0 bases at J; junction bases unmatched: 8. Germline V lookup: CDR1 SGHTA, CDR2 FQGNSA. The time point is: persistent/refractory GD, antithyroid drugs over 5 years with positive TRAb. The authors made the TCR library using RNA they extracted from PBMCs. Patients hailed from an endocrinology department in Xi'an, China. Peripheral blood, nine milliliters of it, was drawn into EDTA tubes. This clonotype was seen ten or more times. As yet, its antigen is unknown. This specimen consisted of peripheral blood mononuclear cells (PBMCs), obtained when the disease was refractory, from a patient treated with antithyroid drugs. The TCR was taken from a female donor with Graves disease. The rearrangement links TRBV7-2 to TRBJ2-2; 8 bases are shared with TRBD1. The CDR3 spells CAGRQGPSNTGELFF. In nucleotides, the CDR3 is TGTGCCGGAAGACAGGGGCCATCGAACACCGGGGAGCTGTTTTTT.